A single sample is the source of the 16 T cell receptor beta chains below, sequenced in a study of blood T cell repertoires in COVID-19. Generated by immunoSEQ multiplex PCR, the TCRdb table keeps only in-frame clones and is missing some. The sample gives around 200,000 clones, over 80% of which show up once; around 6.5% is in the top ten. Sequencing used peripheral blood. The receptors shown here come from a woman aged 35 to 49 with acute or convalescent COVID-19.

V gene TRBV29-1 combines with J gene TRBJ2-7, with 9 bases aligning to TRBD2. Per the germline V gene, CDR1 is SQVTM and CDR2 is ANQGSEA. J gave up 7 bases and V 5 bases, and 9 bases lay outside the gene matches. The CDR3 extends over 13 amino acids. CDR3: CSVNQGLAGEQYF. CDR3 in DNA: TGCAGCGTTAACCAGGGGCTAGCGGGAGAGCAGTACTTC.

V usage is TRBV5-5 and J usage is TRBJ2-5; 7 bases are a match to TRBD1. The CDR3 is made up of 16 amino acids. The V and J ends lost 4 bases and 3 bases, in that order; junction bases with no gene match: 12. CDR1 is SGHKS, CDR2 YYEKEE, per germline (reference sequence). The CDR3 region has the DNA TGTGCCAGCAGCCTCGACCCCGGGACAGTAAAAGAGACCCAGTACTTC. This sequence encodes CASSLDPGTVKETQYF.

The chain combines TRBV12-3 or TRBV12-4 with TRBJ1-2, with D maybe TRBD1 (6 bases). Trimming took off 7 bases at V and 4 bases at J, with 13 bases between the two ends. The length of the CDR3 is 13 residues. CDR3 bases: TGTGCCAGCACCATGACAGGAGTCTATGGCTACACCTTC. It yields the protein CASTMTGVYGYTF.

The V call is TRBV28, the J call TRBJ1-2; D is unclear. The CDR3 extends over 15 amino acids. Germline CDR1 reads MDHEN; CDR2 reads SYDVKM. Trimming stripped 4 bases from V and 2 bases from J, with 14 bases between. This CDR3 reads CASSSPFGGNYGYTF. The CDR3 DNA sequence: TGTGCCAGCAGTTCCCCTTTTGGAGGGAACTATGGCTACACCTTC.

The CDR3 DNA sequence: TGCAGTGCTAGTCGACTAGCTGGATACAATGAGCAGTTCTTC. Its translation: CSASRLAGYNEQFF. The V call is TRBV20-1, the J call TRBJ2-1; 7 bases are shared with TRBD2. This CDR3 is built from 14 residues. Germline V lookup: CDR1 DFQATT, CDR2 SNEGSKA (reference sequence). J lost 4 bases, V lost 3 bases, and 6 bases had no gene match.

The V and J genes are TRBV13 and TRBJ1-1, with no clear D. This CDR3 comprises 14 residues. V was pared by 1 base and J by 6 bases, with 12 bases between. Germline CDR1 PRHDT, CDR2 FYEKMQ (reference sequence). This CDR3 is CASSLETAVAEAFF. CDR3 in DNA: TGTGCCAGCAGCTTAGAAACCGCGGTAGCTGAAGCTTTCTTT.

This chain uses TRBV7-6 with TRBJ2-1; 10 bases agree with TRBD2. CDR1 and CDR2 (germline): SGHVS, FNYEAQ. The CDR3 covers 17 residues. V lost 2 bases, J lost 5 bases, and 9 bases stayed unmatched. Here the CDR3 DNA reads TGTGCCAGCAGCTTACCGCAGAGGACTAGCGGAGACAATGAGCAGTTCTTC. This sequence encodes CASSLPQRTSGDNEQFF.

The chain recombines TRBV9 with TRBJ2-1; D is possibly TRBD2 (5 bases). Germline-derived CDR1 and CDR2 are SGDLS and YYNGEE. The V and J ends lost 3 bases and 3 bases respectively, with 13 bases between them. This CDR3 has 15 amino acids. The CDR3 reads CASSAGSSFYNEQFF. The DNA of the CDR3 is TGTGCCAGCAGCGCCGGGTCTAGCTTCTACAATGAGCAGTTCTTC.

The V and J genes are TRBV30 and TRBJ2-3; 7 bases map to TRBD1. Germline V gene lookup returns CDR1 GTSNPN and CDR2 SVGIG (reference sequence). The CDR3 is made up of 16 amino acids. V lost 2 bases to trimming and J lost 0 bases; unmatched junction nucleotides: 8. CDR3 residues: CAWSPYRGSSTDTQYF. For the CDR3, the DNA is TGTGCCTGGAGTCCCTACAGGGGCTCTAGCACAGATACGCAGTATTTT.

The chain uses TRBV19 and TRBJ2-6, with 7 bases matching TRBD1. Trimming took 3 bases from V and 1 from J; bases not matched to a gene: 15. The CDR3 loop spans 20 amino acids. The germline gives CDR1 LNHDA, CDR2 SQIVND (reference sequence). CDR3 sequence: CASSIGALGGLKSGANVLTF. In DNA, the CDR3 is TGTGCCAGTAGTATTGGGGCTCTAGGGGGCCTTAAATCTGGGGCCAACGTCCTGACTTTC.

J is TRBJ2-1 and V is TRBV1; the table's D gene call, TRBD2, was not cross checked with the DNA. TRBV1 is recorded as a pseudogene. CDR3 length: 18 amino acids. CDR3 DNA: TGCACCAGCAGCCAAGAGGGTAGTAGGCGGGAGAAGTACTATGAGCAGTTCTTC. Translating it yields CTSSQEGSRREKYYEQFF.

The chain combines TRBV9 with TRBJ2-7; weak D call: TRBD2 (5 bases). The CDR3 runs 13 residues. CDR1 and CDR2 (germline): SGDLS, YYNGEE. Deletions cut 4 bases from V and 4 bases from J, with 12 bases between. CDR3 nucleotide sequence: TGTGCCAGCAGCCTAGGTGGGAGATACGAGCAGTACTTC. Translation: CASSLGGRYEQYF. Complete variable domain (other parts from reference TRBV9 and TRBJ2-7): DSGVTQTPKHLITATGQRVTLRCSPRSGDLSVYWYQQSLDQGLQFLIQYYNGEERAKGNILERFSAQQFPDLHSELNLSSLELGDSALYFCASSLGGRYEQYFGPGTRLTVT.

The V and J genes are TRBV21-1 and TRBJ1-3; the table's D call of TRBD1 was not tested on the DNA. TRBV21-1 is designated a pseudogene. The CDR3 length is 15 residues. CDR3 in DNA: TGTGCCAGCAGGTTTCAGGGGGCGGGTGGAAACACCATATATTTT. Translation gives CASRFQGAGGNTIYF.

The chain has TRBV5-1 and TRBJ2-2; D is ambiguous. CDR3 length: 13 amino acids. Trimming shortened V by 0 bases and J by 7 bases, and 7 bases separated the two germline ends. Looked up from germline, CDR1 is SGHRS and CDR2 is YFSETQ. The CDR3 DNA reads TGCGCCAGCAGCTTGGATCCTAGCGGGGAGCTGTTTTTT. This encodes CASSLDPSGELFF.

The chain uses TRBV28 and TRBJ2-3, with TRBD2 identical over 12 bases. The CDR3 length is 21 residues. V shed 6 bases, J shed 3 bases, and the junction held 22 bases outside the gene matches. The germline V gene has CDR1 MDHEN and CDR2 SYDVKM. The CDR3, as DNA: TGTGCCAGCAGAGACTCTAGAGGTTCGGCTAGCGGGAGGGCCTGGACAGATACGCAGTATTTT. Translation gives CASRDSRGSASGRAWTDTQYF.

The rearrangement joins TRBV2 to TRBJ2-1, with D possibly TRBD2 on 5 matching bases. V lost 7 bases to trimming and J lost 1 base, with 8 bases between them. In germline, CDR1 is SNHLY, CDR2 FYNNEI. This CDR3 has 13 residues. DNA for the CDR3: TGTGCCAGCACCCCGGGATCCTACAATGAGCAGTTCTTC. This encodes CASTPGSYNEQFF. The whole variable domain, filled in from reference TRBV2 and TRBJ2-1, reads EPEVTQTPSHQVTQMGQEVILRCVPISNHLYFYWYRQILGQKVEFLVSFYNNEISEKSEIFDDQFSVERPDGSNFTLKIRSTKLEDSAMYFCASTPGSYNEQFFGPGTRLTVL.